This passage covers 22 T cell receptor beta chains from one sample sequenced in a study of regulatory T cells in long-lasting Graves disease. CDR3 regions were amplified by Arm-PCR using iRepertoire HTBI primers to build TCR beta libraries. MiXCR, run by TCRdb on the multiplex PCR reads, gives a single entry per CDR3 protein. This table has 430,000 or so distinct CDR3 sequences, roughly a fifth appearing once. The time point is: persistent/refractory GD, antithyroid drugs over 5 years with positive TRAb. There was RNA extracted from PBMCs, and the TCR library was made from it. Source: peripheral blood mononuclear cells (PBMCs), taken when the disease was refractory, from a patient treated with antithyroid drugs. The receptors shown here come from a female donor with Graves disease.

A remark on this clonotype: This may be a read error, as it is one base from a much larger clone. This chain joins TRBV5-1 and TRBJ1-2; D uncertain. The CDR3 runs 16 residues. Germline lookup yields CDR1 SGHRS and CDR2 YFSETQ. V lost 5 bases and J 4 bases, leaving 21 bases between the germline ends. CDR3 region: CASRRAAEVLSYGYTF. DNA of the CDR3: TGCGCCAGCAGGCGGGCAGCAGAGGTTCTGAGCTATGGCTACACCTTC.

Points on this clonotype: A much larger clone sits a single nucleotide away, making a read error possible. V is TRBV27 and J is TRBJ1-6; D gene unclear. V lost 4 bases to trimming and J lost 8 bases, with 12 bases between them. The CDR3 loop spans 14 amino acids. CDR1 and CDR2 (germline): MNHEY, SMNVEV (reference sequence). CDR3 region: CASSSLTMDSPLHF. The CDR3 coding sequence is TGTGCCAGCAGTTCATTGACTATGGATTCACCCCTCCACTTT.

In this sample, this clonotype turned up a few times. The chain links TRBV28 to TRBJ2-1, with TRBD2 identical over 8 bases. The CDR3 runs to 14 residues. CDR1 and CDR2 from the germline V gene are MDHEN and SYDVKM. With 8 bases clipped from V and 7 bases from J, the junction kept 10 bases outside the gene matches. The CDR3 nucleotides read TGTGCCAGCTGGGAGGCGGGAGGAACGAATGAGCAGTTCTTC. Protein product: CASWEAGGTNEQFF.

The chain has TRBV29-1 and TRBJ2-1; 13 bases agree with TRBD2. Looked up from germline, CDR1 is SQVTM and CDR2 is ANQGSEA. Trimming took 6 bases from V and 0 from J; bases not matched to a gene: 5. CDR3 length: 16 amino acids. The CDR3 DNA follows: TGCAGCGTCATTGGGACTAGCGGGAACTCCTACAATGAGCAGTTCTTC. Amino acids: CSVIGTSGNSYNEQFF.

This clonotype was found many times. The CDR3 region is CASSQGADNSPLHF. CDR3 sequence (DNA): TGTGCCAGCAGTCAGGGGGCAGATAATTCACCCCTCCACTTT. The chain couples TRBV28 to TRBJ1-6; 8 bases align to TRBD1. Germline-derived CDR1 and CDR2 are MDHEN and SYDVKM. The CDR3 totals 14 residues. V shed 5 bases and J 5 bases; nucleotides not matched to a gene: 2.

The table lists this clonotype with a few counts. V usage is TRBV20-1 and J usage is TRBJ2-4; D gene unclear. The CDR3 consists of 18 residues. The V and J ends lost 3 bases and 0 bases respectively, with 21 bases between them. The V gene's germline CDR1 is DFQATT and CDR2 SNEGSKA (reference sequence). This chain's CDR3 is CSARVLQSEKLAKNIQYF. Here the CDR3 DNA reads TGCAGTGCTAGGGTTCTACAGAGCGAAAAACTAGCCAAAAACATTCAGTACTTC.

This clonotype was recorded many times. This chain joins TRBV28 and TRBJ2-7; 10 positions match TRBD2. Germline lookup yields CDR1 MDHEN and CDR2 SYDVKM. The V segment lost 2 bases and the J segment 4 bases; nucleotides outside the gene matches: 11. The CDR3 contains 17 residues. This CDR3 reads CASSLLLSPSGSYEQYF. In DNA, the CDR3 is TGTGCCAGCAGTTTACTCCTTTCGCCTAGCGGGAGTTACGAGCAGTACTTC.

This clonotype came up a few times. The chain recombines TRBV6-5 with TRBJ1-2, with 11 bases identical to TRBD1. J lost 8 bases, V lost 0 bases, and 5 bases had no gene match. The CDR3 is 15 amino acids. Germline loops: CDR1 MNHEY, CDR2 SVGAGI. In nucleotides, the CDR3 is TGTGCCAGCAGTTACTCGGACAGGGGGCGGGGAGGCTACACCTTC. Encoded protein: CASSYSDRGRGGYTF.

This clonotype was observed many times. CDR3 DNA sequence: TGTGCCAGCAGGGGACAGGGCGCGTATGGCTACACCTTC. It codes for CASRGQGAYGYTF. The chain couples TRBV28 to TRBJ1-2; TRBD1 matches 9 bases. V dropped 6 bases and J dropped 5; count of bases not matched to a gene: 4. This CDR3 spans 13 amino acids. Germline-derived CDR1 and CDR2 are MDHEN and SYDVKM.

Turning to this clonotype: Just one base apart from a much larger clone, this may be a read error. The chain couples TRBV27 to TRBJ1-5, with D maybe TRBD1 (5 bases). This CDR3 is 15 amino acids long. Trimming stripped 5 bases from V and 6 bases from J, with 17 bases between. Germline CDR1 is MNHEY and CDR2 is SMNVEV (reference sequence). This CDR3 reads CASSPDPGGGQPQHF. CDR3 DNA: TGTGCCAGCAGTCCAGACCCCGGGGGAGGTCAGCCCCAGCATTTT.

This clonotype was seen many times. The chain is built from TRBV11-2 and TRBJ2-7; no clear D. The CDR3 extends over 14 amino acids. Germline loops: CDR1 SGHAT, CDR2 FQNNGV. Trimming cost V 5 bases and J 1 base, with 12 bases left between them. The CDR3 spells CASSPGWESYEQYF. In DNA form, the CDR3 reads TGTGCCAGCAGCCCTGGCTGGGAATCCTACGAGCAGTACTTC.

The chain joins TRBV6-5 to TRBJ1-1; D is possibly TRBD1 (6 bases). The CDR3 has 14 amino acids. The V end lost 2 bases, the J end lost 4 bases, and 11 bases lay between the germline ends. Germline values: CDR1 MNHEY, CDR2 SVGAGI. The CDR3 nucleotides read TGTGCCAGCAGTTACCGGGGGGCGGGCACTGAAGCTTTCTTT. It codes for CASSYRGAGTEAFF.

This clonotype was seen many times. The chain couples TRBV28 to TRBJ1-1; possible D gene TRBD1, 6 bases. V was cut by 6 bases and J by 3 bases, with 23 bases left in between. Looked up from germline, CDR1 is MDHEN and CDR2 is SYDVKM. This CDR3 has 17 amino acids. The CDR3 region has the DNA TGTGCCAGCAGACCAGTTCGGGGGGCCAATCTCTACACTGAAGCTTTCTTT. This codes for CASRPVRGANLYTEAFF.

This clonotype was counted ten times or more. The chain joins TRBV30 to TRBJ1-1; D not certain. The CDR3 loop spans 12 amino acids. Germline CDR1 GTSNPN, CDR2 SVGIG (reference sequence). V lost 5 bases and J 0 bases, leaving 7 bases between the germline ends. The CDR3 nucleotides are TGTGCCTGGGGTATAGTGAACACTGAAGCTTTCTTT. It translates to CAWGIVNTEAFF.

Points on this clonotype: A much more abundant neighbour one base away suggests this may be a read error. The rearrangement joins TRBV27 to TRBJ1-6; no firm D call. Germline loops: CDR1 MNHEY, CDR2 SMNVEV (reference sequence). The CDR3 runs 14 residues. Trimming removed 4 bases from V and 8 bases from J, with 12 bases in between. DNA for the CDR3: TGTGCCAGCAGTTCCTGGGAGGGTGATTCACCCCTCCACTTT. This sequence encodes CASSSWEGDSPLHF.

The chain couples TRBV7-2 to TRBJ1-6, with D unresolved. The CDR3 loop spans 13 amino acids. Trimming removed 5 bases from V and 7 bases from J, with 9 bases in between. The germline V gene has CDR1 SGHTA and CDR2 FQGNSA. CDR3 residues: CASSREENSPLHF. CDR3 coding DNA: TGTGCCAGCAGCCGCGAGGAGAATTCACCCCTCCACTTT.

The chain couples TRBV28 to TRBJ2-5; 11 nucleotides agree with TRBD2. This CDR3 is built from 16 residues. Losses at the gene ends were 4 bases for V and 5 bases for J; bases not matched to a gene: 9. CDR1 and CDR2 (germline): MDHEN, SYDVKM. The CDR3 DNA reads as TGTGCCAGCAGTTCGAATCTAGCGGGAGGTTCTGAGACCCAGTACTTC. Translation: CASSSNLAGGSETQYF.

This clonotype was counted at least ten times. The chain is built from TRBV27 and TRBJ2-7, with 10 positions matching TRBD1. V gave up 5 bases and J gave up 3 bases; unmatched junction bases: 7. Germline CDR1 and CDR2: MNHEY and SMNVEV (reference sequence). The CDR3 totals 15 residues. The CDR3: CASSATGGRGYEQYF. CDR3 DNA: TGTGCCAGCAGTGCGACAGGGGGCCGGGGCTACGAGCAGTACTTC.

About this clonotype: This may be a read error, as it is one base from a much larger clone. This CDR3 fails to terminate in the conserved phenylalanine or tryptophan, so it likely reflects a read error. This chain connects TRBV6-2 or TRBV6-3 to TRBJ2-5; D unresolved. The length of the CDR3 is 13 residues. V dropped 2 bases and J dropped 2 bases, with 6 bases sitting between them. The V gene's germline CDR1 is MNHEY and CDR2 SVGEGT. CDR3 sequence reads: CASSYLEQETQYL. The CDR3 nucleotides are TGTGCCAGCAGTTACCTGGAGCAAGAGACCCAGTACCTC.

The J gene is TRBJ2-2, the V gene TRBV4-2; weak D call: TRBD2 (6 bases). CDR3 length equals 15 residues. Germline loops: CDR1 LGHNA, CDR2 YNFKEQ. The V end lost 1 base, the J end lost 3 bases, and 9 bases lay between the germline ends. CDR3 sequence reads: CASSQGRDYTGELFF. The CDR3 DNA reads as TGTGCCAGCAGCCAAGGGCGGGATTACACCGGGGAGCTGTTTTTT.

V gene TRBV9 combines with J gene TRBJ2-7; D is possibly TRBD2 (6 bases). This CDR3 comprises 14 residues. Between the trimmed V and J ends, which lost 0 bases and 6 bases, there was a span of 13 bases. Germline V gene lookup returns CDR1 SGDLS and CDR2 YYNGEE. The CDR3 coding sequence is TGTGCCAGCAGCGTAGGACCTAGCGTCACCGAGCAGTACTTC. It specifies CASSVGPSVTEQYF. The variable domain in full, with the rest retrieved from reference TRBV9 and TRBJ2-7, is DSGVTQTPKHLITATGQRVTLRCSPRSGDLSVYWYQQSLDQGLQFLIQYYNGEERAKGNILERFSAQQFPDLHSELNLSSLELGDSALYFCASSVGPSVTEQYFGPGTRLTVT.

The V call is TRBV18, the J call TRBJ2-5; possibly TRBD2 for D (6 bases). The CDR3 length is 15 residues. Germline CDR1 KGHSH, CDR2 LQKENI. V was pared by 0 bases and J by 3 bases, with 11 bases between. The DNA of the CDR3 is TGTGCCAGCTCACCACCAGCGGGCGGCGAAGAGACCCAGTACTTC. Translated: CASSPPAGGEETQYF.